The 9 T cell receptor beta chains listed next were all sequenced from one sample in a study of cytomegalovirus exposure and HLA in healthy donors. PCR involved 60 Vbeta and 13 Jbeta primers. The protocol was immunoSEQ multiplex PCR, while the TCRdb copy is restricted to in-frame clones and leaves out a portion. The data contain more than 90,000 clones, 69% of them singletons. Sequencing was carried out using PBMCs. The source of these receptors is a man over 45 in good health and CMV-seronegative.

The chain recombines TRBV7-7 with TRBJ2-7; tentative D call: TRBD2 (5 bases). The CDR3 contains 16 residues. Germline lookup yields CDR1 SSHAT and CDR2 FNYEAQ (reference sequence). Trimming took 11 bases from V and 7 from J, leaving 30 bases between them. In nucleotides, the CDR3 is TGTGCCGGAAAGGGCCCCCACACAGTTCCGACGGGGGAGCAGTACGTC. It is translated as CAGKGPHTVPTGEQYV.

The chain combines TRBV19 with TRBJ2-7; TRBD1 is a possible D gene (6 bases). CDR3 size: 13 residues. Trimming removed 3 bases at V and 5 bases at J, with 11 bases between. CDR1 and CDR2 from the germline V gene are LNHDA and SQIVND (reference sequence). CDR3 residues: CASSMAGEDEQYF. The DNA of the CDR3 is TGTGCCAGTAGTATGGCAGGGGAAGACGAGCAGTACTTC.

The genes are TRBV6-6 and TRBJ1-1, with 8 bases lining up with TRBD1. Germline trimming cut 5 bases from V and 7 bases from J; bases unmatched to any gene: 3. The germline V gene encodes CDR1 MNHNY and CDR2 SVGAGI (reference sequence). The CDR3 runs to 12 residues. CDR3 sequence reads: CASSRQGSEAFF. The CDR3 region has the DNA TGTGCCAGCAGTCGACAGGGGAGTGAAGCTTTCTTT.

This chain connects TRBV6-1 to TRBJ2-3; possibly TRBD2 for D (5 bases). Trimming stripped 3 bases from V and 2 bases from J, with 15 bases between. The CDR3 is made up of 16 amino acids. Germline V lookup: CDR1 MNHNS, CDR2 SASEGT. The chain's CDR3 is CASSELARTATDTQYF. In DNA form, the CDR3 reads TGTGCCAGCAGTGAGCTAGCCAGAACCGCCACAGATACGCAGTATTTT.

The rearrangement uses TRBV18 and TRBJ2-4, with D tentatively TRBD1 (6 bases). The CDR3 is made up of 15 amino acids. Germline assignment: CDR1 KGHSH and CDR2 LQKENI. Trimming left V 1 base short and J 0 bases short, with 7 bases between. The CDR3 region is CASSPQGVAKNIQYF. The CDR3 bases are TGTGCCAGCTCACCACAGGGGGTAGCCAAAAACATTCAGTACTTC. The whole variable domain, filled in from reference TRBV18 and TRBJ2-4, reads NAGVMQNPRHLVRRRGQEARLRCSPMKGHSHVYWYRQLPEEGLKFMVYLQKENIIDESGMPKERFSAEFPKEGPSILRIQQVVRGDSAAYFCASSPQGVAKNIQYFGAGTRLSVL.

This chain joins TRBV4-1 and TRBJ2-1; tentative D call: TRBD2 (6 bases). The CDR3 runs 15 residues. Between the trimmed V and J ends, which lost 7 bases and 5 bases, there was a span of 18 bases. Germline assignment: CDR1 MGHRA and CDR2 YSYEKL. This CDR3 reads CASKYTRELHNEQFF. CDR3 nucleotides: TGCGCCAGCAAATATACACGGGAGCTCCACAATGAGCAGTTCTTC.

This rearrangement joins TRBV4-3 to TRBJ2-3, with D perhaps TRBD2 (5 bases). Looked up from germline, CDR1 is LGHNA and CDR2 is YSLEER. CDR3 length: 15 amino acids. V was trimmed by 6 bases and J by 3 bases, leaving 16 bases between them. The CDR3 loop reads CASRRRASGTDTQYF. CDR3 in DNA: TGCGCCAGCAGAAGGCGGGCCAGTGGGACAGATACGCAGTATTTT.

The rearrangement uses TRBV15 and TRBJ2-7, with 8 bases identical to TRBD1. V dropped 3 bases and J dropped 3; count of bases not matched to a gene: 4. The CDR3 covers 14 residues. The V gene's germline CDR1 is LNHNV and CDR2 YYDKDF (reference sequence). CDR3 DNA sequence: TGTGCCACCAGCAGGAGACAGGGGCTCTACGAGCAGTACTTC. It translates to CATSRRQGLYEQYF.

Points on this clone: An end of the junction differs from the germline gene, which may be a read error. The rearrangement links TRBV14 to TRBJ1-5, with 8 bases fitting TRBD1. The CDR3 has 13 residues. Germline V gene lookup returns CDR1 SGHDN and CDR2 FVKESK. Here the CDR3 DNA reads TGTGCCAGCAGCCAATCGAACAGGGGGAAAAAATCATTT. Amino acids: CASSQSNRGKKSF.